Following are 3 T cell receptor beta chains from one sample sequenced in a study of cytomegalovirus exposure and HLA in healthy donors. The PCR was carried out with 60 Vbeta primers and 13 Jbeta primers. Produced via immunoSEQ multiplex PCR; TCRdb's table is partial and in-frame only. Of roughly 120,000 clones in the sample, 81% were seen once. Sequenced sample: PBMCs. The source is a woman aged 25 to 45 in good health and CMV-seronegative.

V usage is TRBV10-3 and J usage is TRBJ2-7; 7 bases line up with TRBD1. V trimming: 7 bases; J trimming: 3 bases; junction bases outside the gene matches: 6. Per the germline V gene, CDR1 is ENHRY and CDR2 is SYGVKD. There are 13 residues in the CDR3. The CDR3 DNA is TGTGCCATCAATCAGGACAGGTTCTACGAGCAGTACTTC. Amino acid sequence: CAINQDRFYEQYF.

This clone appeared once. The chain couples TRBV28 to TRBJ1-1, with TRBD1 matching 7 bases. CDR1 MDHEN and CDR2 SYDVKM come from the germline V gene. The CDR3 is 16 residues long. The ends lost 7 bases at V and 4 bases at J; junction bases unmatched: 15. The chain's CDR3 is CASTRPPTQGFTEAFF. The CDR3 DNA follows: TGTGCCAGCACTCGACCCCCTACACAGGGGTTCACTGAAGCTTTCTTT.

The J gene is TRBJ2-7, the V gene TRBV28; 13 positions match TRBD2. The CDR3 spans 15 residues. V trimming: 9 bases; J trimming: 5 bases; junction bases outside the gene matches: 10. The germline CDR1 and CDR2 sequences are MDHEN and SYDVKM. The CDR3 bases are TGTGCCAGTCCCCCCGGACTAGCGGGAGTCCACGAGCAGTACTTC. This encodes CASPPGLAGVHEQYF.